This record concerns one TCR beta chain sequence. Its antigen is currently unknown. Patients were excluded for uncontrolled infection, other autoimmune disease, pregnancy or lactation. The data were taken from a study of T cells in Graves' hyperthyroidism and ophthalmopathy. Overall study context: Peripheral blood was acquired at first diagnosis, ahead of any therapy whatsoever.

Findings and limits, study-wide: Most thyroid clonotypes expanded above 0.001 were also detected in blood. Ophthalmopathy and stable hyperthyroidism were told apart by a 13 V-J model.

RNA transcripts served as the template for amplifying TCR beta CDR3 regions. HTBI primers were the set used in a first-round RT-PCR of the TCR CDR3. One entry per CDR3 protein results from TCRdb running MiXCR on the multiplex PCR reads. The table shows hundreds of thousands of distinct CDR3 sequences, with under 20% occurring only once. CDR3 size: 16 residues. Germline V gene lookup returns CDR1 SQVTM and CDR2 ANQGSEA. The ends lost 7 bases at V and 1 base at J; junction bases unmatched: 5. The V gene is TRBV29-1, the J gene TRBJ2-1; 15 bases are a match to TRBD2. The source is a woman in her late teens or twenties with Graves' ophthalmopathy. Sequenced material: blood. In DNA form, the CDR3 reads TGCAGCGGGGTAGGACTAGCGGGAGGGTCCTACAATGAGCAGTTCTTC. Translating it yields CSGVGLAGGSYNEQFF.